These 11 T cell receptor beta chains originate from one sample sequenced in a study of identifying expanded T cells in peripheral blood. Method: immunoSEQ multiplex PCR; TCRdb's copy keeps in-frame clones and lacks some. The table includes 60,000 to 80,000 clones, roughly 88% detected once. Specimen: blood. The receptor source for this set is a person between 18 and 75 years old in good health.

This clone was found once. The rearrangement joins TRBV7-9 to TRBJ2-7; possibly TRBD2 for D (6 bases). Germline V gene data show CDR1 as SEHNR and CDR2 as FQNEAQ (reference sequence). CDR3 size: 14 residues. V was trimmed by 5 bases and J by 2 bases, leaving 13 bases between them. The CDR3 DNA follows: TGTGCCAGCAGCCCGGAGGACTACCCCTACGAGCAGTACTTC. This sequence encodes CASSPEDYPYEQYF.

This clone was observed a handful of times. J is TRBJ1-6 and V is TRBV5-4; the D gene is possibly TRBD1 (6 bases). There are 16 residues in the CDR3. CDR1 and CDR2 (germline): SGHNT, YYREEE (reference sequence). V was pared by 0 bases and J by 4 bases, with 11 bases between. CDR3 region: CASSLVGRGYNSPLHF. DNA for the CDR3: TGTGCCAGCAGCTTGGTGGGGAGGGGGTATAATTCACCCCTCCACTTT.

This clone was seen more than once but under ten times. The chain couples TRBV5-1 to TRBJ1-6; D is possibly TRBD1 (6 bases). The V gene lost 2 bases and the J gene lost 10 bases, with 16 bases spanning the gap. Germline CDR1 is SGHRS and CDR2 is YFSETQ. CDR3 length: 15 amino acids. For the CDR3, the DNA is TGCGCCAGCAGCTTCGGGGACATTCTCAGGTCACCCCTCCACTTT. Residues: CASSFGDILRSPLHF. Complete variable domain (other parts from reference TRBV5-1 and TRBJ1-6): KAGVTQTPRYLIKTRGQQVTLSCSPISGHRSVSWYQQTPGQGLQFLFEYFSETQRNKGNFPGRFSGRQFSNSRSEMNVSTLELGDSALYLCASSFGDILRSPLHFGNGTRLTVT.

V and J are TRBV7-2 and TRBJ2-7, with D unresolved. Germline V gene lookup returns CDR1 SGHTA and CDR2 FQGNSA. The CDR3 spans 15 residues. Trimming pared 1 base from V and 5 bases from J, leaving 15 bases between. The CDR3 spells CASSLVYGFPHEQYF. The CDR3 bases are TGTGCCAGCAGCTTAGTTTACGGGTTCCCCCACGAGCAGTACTTC.

The V gene is TRBV5-1, the J gene TRBJ2-5; 7 bases are a match to TRBD2. The germline V gene encodes CDR1 SGHRS and CDR2 YFSETQ. V was clipped by 2 bases and J by 4 bases; unmatched bases: 2. The CDR3 runs 13 residues. DNA of the CDR3: TGCGCCAGCAGCTTATTAGCGGGAGAGACCCAGTACTTC. Its protein is CASSLLAGETQYF.

The chain combines TRBV5-6 with TRBJ2-1, with D unresolved. There are 14 residues in the CDR3. Looked up from germline, CDR1 is SGHDT and CDR2 is YYEEEE. V was shortened by 0 bases and J by 12 bases, with 16 bases between the two germline ends. The CDR3 is CASSLGQPPIGQFF. CDR3 DNA sequence: TGTGCCAGCAGCTTGGGGCAGCCGCCAATCGGGCAGTTCTTC.

The chain employs TRBV10-3 and TRBJ1-1; tentative D call: TRBD1 (6 bases). The length of the CDR3 is 16 residues. The ends were cut back, 0 bases at V and 0 bases at J, with 11 bases in the middle. Looked up from germline, CDR1 is ENHRY and CDR2 is SYGVKD. The CDR3 DNA is TGTGCCATCAGTGAGTCCTCCGGGACACTGAACACTGAAGCTTTCTTT. Its protein is CAISESSGTLNTEAFF.

The chain recombines TRBV6-1 with TRBJ2-5; possible D gene TRBD1, 6 bases. This CDR3 comprises 13 residues. In germline, CDR1 is MNHNS, CDR2 SASEGT. Trimming cost V 4 bases and J 1 base, with 7 bases left between them. Written as DNA, the CDR3 is TGTGCCAGCAGTGGACAGGCCCAAGAGACCCAGTACTTC. It is translated as CASSGQAQETQYF.

The rearrangement joins TRBV7-9 to TRBJ2-7; the match to TRBD1 covers 7 bases. V was pared by 5 bases and J by 0 bases, with 4 bases of the junction left unmatched. Germline V gives CDR1 SEHNR, CDR2 FQNEAQ (reference sequence). The CDR3 totals 14 residues. This CDR3 is CASSERDSSYEQYF. CDR3 coding DNA: TGTGCCAGCAGCGAACGGGACAGCTCCTACGAGCAGTACTTC.

This clone was observed a single time. The genes are TRBV7-6 and TRBJ2-3; 7 nucleotides match TRBD2. V was pared by 1 base and J by 4 bases, with 5 bases of the junction left unmatched. The CDR3 has 15 amino acids. The germline gives CDR1 SGHVS, CDR2 FNYEAQ. The CDR3 DNA follows: TGTGCCAGCAGCTTAGTTGGGGGAGGGCCAGATACGCAGTATTTT. Translating gives CASSLVGGGPDTQYF.

J is TRBJ2-5 and V is TRBV29-1; D is uncertain. This CDR3 has 12 residues. In germline, CDR1 is SQVTM, CDR2 ANQGSEA. V shed 3 bases and J shed 4 bases, with 9 bases lying between them. The CDR3 sequence: CSVEVPPETQYF. CDR3 nucleotide sequence: TGCAGCGTTGAGGTCCCCCCAGAGACCCAGTACTTC.